Listed below are T cell receptor beta chains from one sample, sequenced in a study of T cells in localized non-small cell lung cancer. Produced via immunoSEQ multiplex PCR; TCRdb's table is partial and in-frame only. The repertoire consists of tens of thousands of clones, with roughly 89% occurring once and the leading ten covering around 6.1%. The source was peripheral blood mononuclear cells, collected before any cancer treatment. These TCRs come from a male donor aged 60 or over with stage II lung adenocarcinoma. The CDR3 runs from the conserved cysteine through the conserved F or W. A D gene is named only where the DNA matches it firmly. Part of the rows lack a size; the others show once, few, many or a class for expanded clones.

TRBJ2-1	NA	TRBV18	NA	TGTGCCAGCTCCCCAATCGCGCATGAGCAGTTCTTC	CASSPIAHEQFF
TRBJ2-1	NA	TRBV7-2	TRBD2	TGTGCCAGCAGCAGACTAGCGGGCCGGGATGAGCAGTTCTTC	CASSRLAGRDEQFF
TRBJ2-1	NA	TRBV5-4	TRBD1	TGTGCCAGCAGCTTGAGCCTTACCCCGACAGGGAGATTATACAATGAGCAGTTCTTC	CASSLSLTPTGRLYNEQFF
TRBJ2-1	NA	TRBV5-1	TRBD1	TGCGCCAGCAGCGTGTGGACAGGGGGCCTATTAGAGCAGTTCTTC	CASSVWTGGLLEQFF
TRBJ2-5	NA	TRBV5-1	NA	TGCGCCACCAACCCGTCATCAGGAGGAGAGACCCAGTACTTC	CATNPSSGGETQYF
TRBJ1-1	NA	TRBV30	NA	TGTGCCTGGAGTTCTATCATCGCGGCTTTCTTT	CAWSSIIAAFF
TRBJ1-1	NA	TRBV6-6	NA	TGTGCCAGCAGCCAGTCGGGGAACACTGAAGCTTTCTTT	CASSQSGNTEAFF
TRBJ2-7	once	TRBV10-3	TRBD1	TGTGCCATAACCCCTGGGACAGGCCGCTACGAGCAGTACTTC	CAITPGTGRYEQYF
TRBJ2-2	once	TRBV2	NA	TGTGCCAGCAGTCCCGAGGGGTCCGGGGAGCTGTTTTTT	CASSPEGSGELFF
TRBJ2-7	NA	TRBV28	TRBD2	TGTGCCACTACCGGGACTAGCGGGAGGATCTACGAGCAGTACTTC	CATTGTSGRIYEQYF
TRBJ1-4	NA	TRBV5-1	TRBD1	TGCGCCAGCAGCTTGGGGGACAGGGCCGATGAAAAACTGTTTTTT	CASSLGDRADEKLFF
TRBJ1-2	NA	TRBV7-6	NA	TGTGCCAGCAGCCCACTTATAGGGAGCAACTATGGCTACACCTTC	CASSPLIGSNYGYTF
TRBJ2-7	NA	TRBV4-1	NA	TGCGCCAGCAGCCAGCCGCCTCGGAGCTACGAGCAGTACTTC	CASSQPPRSYEQYF
TRBJ2-1	NA	TRBV19	NA	TGTGCCAGTAGCAAGCGGACATACAATGAGCAGTTCTTC	CASSKRTYNEQFF
TRBJ2-5	NA	TRBV29-1	NA	TGCAGCGTTGAACGAAACAGCCAAGAGACCCAGTACTTC	CSVERNSQETQYF
TRBJ2-7	once	TRBV6-6	NA	TGTGCCAGCAGTAAACAAACAAGATACGAGCAGTACTTC	CASSKQTRYEQYF
TRBJ1-4	NA	TRBV25-1	NA	TGTGCCAGCAGTGGCCTATCGGAGCTCGAAAAACTGTTTTTT	CASSGLSELEKLFF
TRBJ2-5	NA	TRBV19	TRBD2	TGTGCCAGTAGTACCGGGACTAGCGGCAGAGAGACCCAGTACTTC	CASSTGTSGRETQYF